This entry features one TCR beta chain sequence. Its antigen is currently not known. Nothing much larger sits one base from this clone, and base qualities are not available. For repertoire sequencing, the TCR beta CDR3 regions were amplified from RNA transcripts. The first round of RT-PCR was done with HTBI primers and the Qiagen OneStep RT-PCR kit, and was followed by a second round of multiplex PCR, then size selection and purification. Libraries were sequenced on an Illumina HiSeq2000 using paired-end 100 bp reads. Turning to the authors' computational methods: SOAPnuke was used for read processing, and reads with adapters, uncalled bases, a mean Phred below 15, or no exact constant-primer or identifier match were discarded. High-quality paired reads were merged with COPE v1.2.5. Each unique nucleotide sequence was treated as a clonotype, and MiTCR v1.1 was used to align the clonotypes to the IMGT TRB V, D and J references. Only V-J combinations with frequency above 0.0001 were analysed, covering 98% to 99.2% of repertoires. For each V-J combination, a TCR clonal expansion and chaos score was defined as F50 clonal expansion divided by the chaos observed in the TCRdist matrix. Welch's t-statistics and random forest were used to narrow the features down to 10 to 15 V-J combinations, which were then fed into a naive Bayes classifier. Thyroid-blood repertoire similarity was quantified with the Morisita-Horn index. TCRdb applied fastp at Q25 and MiXCR to the public reads, then kept only in-frame beta chains. A single entry per CDR3 protein holds the most common genes and DNA from its merged rows. The V and J calls were determined by TCRdb, not by the authors. Here the sample has about 700,000 distinct CDR3 sequences; just over 40% occur a single time. Under 3.5% of the sample belongs to the ten largest clones.

The record originates from a study of Graves' ophthalmopathy and Graves' hyperthyroidism (dated by TCRdb to the late 2010s). Regarding the complete study: Peripheral blood was collected at initial diagnosis, prior to any treatment. The study used TCR beta repertoire signatures to distinguish Graves' ophthalmopathy from Graves' hyperthyroidism and to predict progression to ophthalmopathy. In total, around 130 blood samples were TCR-sequenced: around 42 ophthalmopathy, over 70 hyperthyroidism and approximately 17 hyperthyroidism-to-ophthalmopathy patients. To explore V-J signatures distinguishing ophthalmopathy from hyperthyroidism, a discovery set of around 100 patients (fewer than 45 ophthalmopathy, 55 to 60 stable hyperthyroidism) was enrolled. An independent validation cohort comprised around 19 hyperthyroidism patients and 15 to 17 patients who later progressed from hyperthyroidism to ophthalmopathy. T-cell repertoires of thyroid tissue and blood were compared in more than five hyperthyroidism patients. Once sampling was done, hyperthyroidism patients were given methimazole at a starting dose of 30 mg daily, while ophthalmopathy patients were given high-dose intravenous methylprednisolone.

Points the paper makes about the study in general: Sample size was not predetermined statistically, and investigators were not blinded to group allocation. Among expanded thyroid clonotypes with frequency above 0.001, most also showed up in blood, which suggests that blood repertoires may reflect the thyroid immune response. In cross-validation, the 13-signature model distinguished ophthalmopathy from stable hyperthyroidism with 85% to 90% sensitivity and roughly 81% specificity, and in the test set the corresponding values were roughly 80% and 76%. In validation, the model predicted ophthalmopathy progression with roughly 68% sensitivity and roughly 72% specificity; about a dozen predicted patients were CT-confirmed with GO in a median of around 6 months.

Trimming at the junction amounts to 5 bases on V and 5 bases on J, and the germline ends lie 18 bases apart. CDR1 and CDR2, looked up from the germline V gene, are SGHTA and FQGNSA. From the cysteine through the phenylalanine, the CDR3 covers 15 amino acids. Only the CDR3 DNA is retained, 45 bases long and in frame from the first base. Patients with ophthalmopathy had moderately to severely active disease, with a Clinical Activity Score of 3 or more, a NOSPECS grade of 4 or more, and a disease duration of less than 3 months. Patients were excluded if they had other autoimmune diseases, uncontrolled infections, pregnancy or lactation. Clinical symptoms, serum thyroxine, TRAb, thyroid ultrasound and orbital computed tomography formed the basis of the diagnosis. Using Ficoll-Paque density gradient centrifugation, PBMCs were isolated from 8.5 to 10 ml of fresh peripheral blood. Total RNA was extracted with Trizol reagent and quality-checked on an Agilent 2100 Bioanalyzer.

Sequenced sample: peripheral blood. This sequence was found in an adult man with Graves' ophthalmopathy. The rearranged chain carries TRBV7-2 and TRBJ2-5, with a weak D call of TRBD2 (6 bases match). The DNA reads TGTGCCAGCAGCCCCGAGGGAGGTTGGGGGGAGACCCAGTACTTC. Its coded protein is CASSPEGGWGETQYF. The CDR3, completed at both ends by the reference TRBV7-2 and TRBJ2-5 genes, gives the full variable domain GAGVSQSPSNKVTEKGKDVELRCDPISGHTALYWYRQSLGQGLEFLIYFQGNSAPDKSGLPSDRFSAERTGGSVSTLTIQRTQQEDSAVYLCASSPEGGWGETQYFGPGTRLLVL.